Ten or more counts support the clone carrying this TCR beta chain. Its antigen is not known. The data stem from a study of Graves' ophthalmopathy and Graves' hyperthyroidism. Amplification from RNA transcripts yielded the TCR beta CDR3 regions. In the first round, RT-PCR was carried out with HTBI primers, and a multiplex PCR formed the second round. In TCRdb, the multiplex PCR reads were re-called with MiXCR into one record per CDR3 protein. The sample consists of some 350,000 distinct CDR3 sequences, about 18% of them appearing once. Study-level findings and limits: A 13-signature model separated ophthalmopathy from stable hyperthyroidism, about 91% sensitivity, about 81% specificity.

Germline-derived CDR1 and CDR2 are LNHDA and SQIVND (reference sequence). This CDR3 comprises 13 residues. Trimming left V 4 bases short and J 1 base short, with 7 bases between. This sequence was found in an adult woman with stable Graves' hyperthyroidism. The sample taken for sequencing was peripheral blood. The J gene is TRBJ1-1, the V gene TRBV19, with D hard to call. CDR3 residues: CASSTQKNTEAFF. CDR3 DNA sequence: TGTGCCAGTAGTACCCAAAAGAACACTGAAGCTTTCTTT.